One sample yielded the 24 T cell receptor beta chains listed below, sequenced in a study of Graves' ophthalmopathy and Graves' hyperthyroidism. The authors amplified TCR beta CDR3 regions, and they did so from RNA transcripts for repertoire sequencing. HTBI primers were used in a first-round RT-PCR, which preceded a second-round multiplex PCR. TCRdb fed the multiplex PCR reads into MiXCR, producing one record per CDR3 protein. This sample has about 620,000 distinct CDR3 sequences; 22% occur once, and the top ten carry around 7%. The sequencing sample was made of peripheral blood. The receptor set was obtained from a young woman with stable Graves' hyperthyroidism. Some clones in this sample may be carry-over from other donors' samples.

J is TRBJ1-5 and V is TRBV6-1, with 12 bases identical to TRBD1. Germline CDR1 MNHNS, CDR2 SASEGT. V lost 6 bases, J lost 4 bases, and 10 bases stayed unmatched. The CDR3 is made up of 17 amino acids. CDR3 DNA: TGTGCCAGCAGCCCGGGACAGGGGGCAATTTGGAATCAGCCCCAGCATTTT. As protein: CASSPGQGAIWNQPQHF.

The chain is built from TRBV18 and TRBJ1-1; no definite D call. Looked up from germline, CDR1 is KGHSH and CDR2 is LQKENI. Trimming removed 6 bases from V and 6 bases from J, with 14 bases in between. This CDR3 region has 13 residues. As DNA, the CDR3 is TGTGCCAGCTCCCCTATGCCCTACCCTGAAGCTTTCTTT. Translation gives CASSPMPYPEAFF.

The CDR3 sequence is CASSPAGGGAPTEAFF. Here the CDR3 DNA reads TGTGCCAGCAGTCCCGCCGGGGGGGGGGCGCCCACTGAAGCTTTCTTT. V and J are TRBV6-2 or TRBV6-3 and TRBJ1-1; D is possibly TRBD1 (6 bases). CDR1 MNHEY and CDR2 SVGEGT come from the germline V gene. Trimming cost V 5 bases and J 4 bases, with 20 bases left between them. The CDR3 is made up of 16 amino acids.

This clonotype was detected many times. The genes are TRBV12-3 or TRBV12-4 and TRBJ1-2; 8 nucleotides line up with TRBD1. The CDR3 extends over 13 amino acids. The junction had 7 bases not matched to a gene; V was cut back by 6 bases and J by 7 bases. CDR3 protein: CASSRDRRGGYTF. The DNA of the CDR3 is TGTGCCAGCAGCCGGGACAGGCGAGGTGGCTACACCTTC.

This clonotype was detected many times. This chain joins TRBV7-9 and TRBJ1-1; D is ambiguous. CDR1 SEHNR and CDR2 FQNEAQ come from the germline V gene (reference sequence). V dropped 2 bases and J dropped 5 bases, with 12 bases sitting between them. The CDR3 has 14 amino acids. As DNA, the CDR3 is TGTGCCAGCAGCTTAACGGAGGGTTCTACTGAAGCTTTCTTT. This sequence encodes CASSLTEGSTEAFF.

This chain links TRBV19 with TRBJ2-5, with D possibly matching TRBD2 (6 bases). This CDR3 has 14 amino acids. Germline-derived CDR1 and CDR2 are LNHDA and SQIVND (reference sequence). V lost 9 bases, J lost 5 bases, and 19 bases lay in between. CDR3 DNA sequence: TGTGCCAGAAGCGCCCCGGGAGAGGTGGAGACCCAGTACTTC. Translation: CARSAPGEVETQYF.

The table lists this clonotype with many counts. The chain joins TRBV11-2 to TRBJ2-5, with no clear D. V was pared by 5 bases and J by 4 bases, with 11 bases between. In germline, CDR1 is SGHAT, CDR2 FQNNGV. CDR3 length: 13 residues. CDR3 coding DNA: TGTGCCAGCAGCCCTAAAATAGGAGAGACCCAGTACTTC. Residues: CASSPKIGETQYF.

This clonotype was seen at least ten times. The chain joins TRBV7-9 to TRBJ2-7; D gene uncertain. Germline V CDR1 and CDR2: SEHNR, FQNEAQ (reference sequence). This CDR3 has 14 residues. V gave up 0 bases and J gave up 3 bases, with 9 bases separating them. DNA of the CDR3: TGTGCCAGCAGCTTAGCGGGGAACGTCTACGAGCAGTACTTC. Its protein product is CASSLAGNVYEQYF.

This clonotype was seen ten or more times. The chain couples TRBV12-3 or TRBV12-4 to TRBJ2-7, with TRBD1 identical over 9 bases. V lost 5 bases, J lost 5 bases, and 7 bases stayed unmatched. CDR3 size: 14 residues. The CDR3 bases are TGTGCCAGCAGTCTAACTAGGACAGGGGACGAGCAGTACTTC. Its protein product is CASSLTRTGDEQYF.

This clonotype was observed a handful of times. The CDR3 loop is CASSLWPERYEQYF. DNA of the CDR3: TGTGCCAGCAGTTTATGGCCCGAGAGGTACGAGCAGTACTTC. This chain joins TRBV28 and TRBJ2-7, with D hard to call. Germline CDR1 and CDR2: MDHEN and SYDVKM. The CDR3 extends over 14 amino acids. The ends were cut back, 0 bases at V and 4 bases at J, with 10 bases in the middle.

This clonotype was picked up many times. V usage is TRBV28 and J usage is TRBJ1-2; 7 nucleotides align to TRBD1. Germline CDR1 MDHEN, CDR2 SYDVKM. The CDR3 is 12 residues long. The V and J ends lost 5 bases and 6 bases, in that order; junction bases with no gene match: 3. As DNA, the CDR3 is TGTGCCAGCAGTGTACAGGGGCATGGCTACACCTTC. It is translated as CASSVQGHGYTF.

This clonotype was picked up a small number of times. This chain links TRBV4-1 with TRBJ2-7, with TRBD2 matching over 11 bases. V lost 4 bases, J lost 2 bases, and 13 bases stayed unmatched. Germline CDR1 reads MGHRA; CDR2 reads YSYEKL. The CDR3 covers 18 residues. CDR3 sequence reads: CASSPSYRLAGFTYEQYF. CDR3 nucleotides: TGCGCCAGCAGCCCATCCTACCGACTAGCGGGATTTACCTACGAGCAGTACTTC.

This clonotype was seen repeatedly, ten times or more. The chain links TRBV5-1 to TRBJ1-1, with 7 bases aligning to TRBD1. This CDR3 contains 15 residues. CDR1 is SGHRS and CDR2 is YFSETQ in the germline V gene. J lost 5 bases, V lost 4 bases, and 11 bases had no gene match. Here the CDR3 reads CASSQQGQAGTEAFF. The CDR3 DNA reads TGCGCCAGCAGCCAACAAGGACAGGCCGGGACTGAAGCTTTCTTT.

This clonotype was seen only a few times. The chain employs TRBV5-1 and TRBJ2-5; TRBD1 matches 11 bases. Germline CDR1 and CDR2: SGHRS and YFSETQ. The CDR3 is 17 amino acids. Trimming removed 3 bases from V and 1 base from J; junction bases left unmatched: 8. The CDR3 spells CASSSEGTGGSQETQYF. The CDR3 DNA sequence: TGCGCCAGCAGCTCGGAGGGGACAGGGGGTTCCCAAGAGACCCAGTACTTC.

V usage is TRBV28 and J usage is TRBJ2-7; 10 bases agree with TRBD1. J gave up 1 base and V 6 bases, and 6 bases lay outside the gene matches. The CDR3 runs 15 residues. CDR1 is MDHEN and CDR2 is SYDVKM in the germline V gene. The CDR3 loop reads CASRRGTGESYEQYF. The CDR3, as DNA: TGTGCCAGCAGGAGGGGGACAGGGGAATCCTACGAGCAGTACTTC.

This clonotype occurred many times. V usage is TRBV7-3 and J usage is TRBJ2-5; weak D call: TRBD2 (5 bases). Between the trimmed V and J ends, which lost 5 bases and 2 bases, there was a span of 15 bases. The CDR3 consists of 15 residues. The germline CDR1 and CDR2 sequences are SGHTA and FQGTGA. The CDR3 protein is CASSRLGREQETQYF. CDR3 in DNA: TGTGCCAGCAGCAGGTTAGGACGGGAACAAGAGACCCAGTACTTC.

This chain links TRBV7-3 with TRBJ2-6; TRBD1 might be the D (6 bases). Germline V gene sequence: CDR1 SGHTA, CDR2 FQGTGA. Trimming pared 5 bases from V and 0 bases from J, leaving 8 bases between. The CDR3 length is 15 residues. The CDR3 loop reads CASSKQGSGANVLTF. CDR3 DNA sequence: TGTGCCAGCAGCAAACAGGGCTCTGGGGCCAACGTCCTGACTTTC. Combining the CDR3 with reference TRBV7-3 and TRBJ2-6 gives the whole variable domain GAGVSQTPSNKVTEKGKYVELRCDPISGHTALYWYRQSLGQGPEFLIYFQGTGAADDSGLPNDRFFAVRPEGSVSTLKIQRTERGDSAVYLCASSKQGSGANVLTFGAGSRLTVL.

V is TRBV28 and J is TRBJ2-7; 7 bases line up with TRBD1. CDR3 size: 15 residues. Germline values: CDR1 MDHEN, CDR2 SYDVKM. The J segment lost 5 bases and the V segment lost 6 bases, leaving 13 bases of the junction unmatched. This CDR3 is CASSSGPGGRNEQYF. In nucleotides, the CDR3 is TGTGCCAGCAGCTCGGGGCCAGGGGGAAGAAACGAGCAGTACTTC.

The chain links TRBV12-3 or TRBV12-4 to TRBJ2-5; tentative D call: TRBD1 (6 bases). Trimming shortened V by 6 bases and J by 5 bases, and 22 bases separated the two germline ends. The CDR3 is 16 residues long. CDR3 region: CASSTRDTPRVETQYF. The CDR3 DNA reads TGTGCCAGCAGCACCCGGGACACTCCCCGCGTGGAGACCCAGTACTTC.

In nucleotides, the CDR3 is TGTGCCAGTAGTATATTTCGCGCCGACACTGAAGCTTTCTTT. Protein sequence: CASSIFRADTEAFF. V and J are TRBV19 and TRBJ1-1; D gene uncertain. Per germline, CDR1 LNHDA and CDR2 SQIVND (reference sequence). V was pared by 2 bases and J by 3 bases, with 10 bases between. The CDR3 runs 14 residues.

This clonotype showed up many times. This sequence joins TRBV6-1 and TRBJ1-2; 7 nucleotides agree with TRBD1. The CDR3 spans 16 residues. Germline V gives CDR1 MNHNS, CDR2 SASEGT. The J segment lost 4 bases and the V segment lost 2 bases, leaving 10 bases of the junction unmatched. Here the CDR3 DNA reads TGTGCCAGCAGTGAAATGAGACAGGGAGTGCCCTATGGCTACACCTTC. Translation: CASSEMRQGVPYGYTF.

Only one count was recorded for this clonotype. This chain connects TRBV24-1 to TRBJ2-5; perhaps TRBD1 as D (6 bases). This CDR3 has 16 amino acids. The V end lost 4 bases, the J end lost 2 bases, and 16 bases lay between the germline ends. CDR1 and CDR2 from the germline V gene are KGHDR and SFDVKD. The CDR3 region has the DNA TGTGCCACCAGTGACCCGGGACAAAGAAATCAAGAGACCCAGTACTTC. The encoded protein is CATSDPGQRNQETQYF.

The genes are TRBV6-1 and TRBJ2-7; the match to TRBD2 covers 10 bases. With 8 bases clipped from V and 3 bases from J, the junction kept 10 bases outside the gene matches. Germline V gives CDR1 MNHNS, CDR2 SASEGT. The CDR3 is 15 residues long. As DNA, the CDR3 is TGTGCCAGCTTAACCAGCGGGGGGGATAACTACGAGCAGTACTTC. This gives the protein CASLTSGGDNYEQYF.

At least ten counts were recorded for this clonotype. CDR3 sequence reads: CSALAGGVYEQYF. CDR3 DNA: TGCAGTGCCCTGGCAGGGGGTGTTTACGAGCAGTACTTC. This chain links TRBV20-1 with TRBJ2-7; 7 bases match TRBD1. The CDR3 runs 13 residues. CDR1 and CDR2 from the germline V gene are DFQATT and SNEGSKA (reference sequence). V lost 6 bases and J lost 4; bases outside the gene matches: 9.